This TCR beta chain was observed in a study of CD8 T cells in ankylosing spondylitis. The study's findings and limits: CD8+ by phenotype, disease-linked clones were relatively rare in peripheral blood.

Quantitative 5'-RACE with molecular barcodes produced the TCR beta libraries. TCRdb recomputed calls from the 5' RACE reads with MiXCR, one row per CDR3 protein. The sample has about 240,000 distinct CDR3 sequences; around 9.2% are singletons. Only a few counts were recorded for this clonotype. The antigen is undetermined. The CDR3 length is 15 residues. CDR1 and CDR2 (germline): SEHNR, FQNEAQ (reference sequence). Trimming removed 1 base from V and 8 bases from J, with 15 bases in between. The V and J genes are TRBV7-9 and TRBJ2-1; D remains unclear. This receptor was taken from a male donor with ankylosing spondylitis or in good health (not recorded which). The sample taken for sequencing was blood, either unsorted or a sorted T cell fraction (not recorded which). This CDR3 reads CASSLERPTWDEQFF. Written as DNA, the CDR3 is TGTGCCAGCAGCTTAGAGAGACCGACTTGGGATGAGCAGTTCTTC.